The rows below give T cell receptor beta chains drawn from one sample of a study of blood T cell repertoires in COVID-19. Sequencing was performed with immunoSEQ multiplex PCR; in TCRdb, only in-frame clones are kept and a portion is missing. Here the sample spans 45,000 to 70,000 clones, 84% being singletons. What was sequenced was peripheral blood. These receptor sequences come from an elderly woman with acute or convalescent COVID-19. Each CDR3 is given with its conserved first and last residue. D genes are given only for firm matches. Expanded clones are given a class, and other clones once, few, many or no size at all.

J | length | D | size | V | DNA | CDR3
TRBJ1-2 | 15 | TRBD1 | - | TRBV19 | TGTGCCAGTCGGCCGGGACAGACTACTAACTATGGCTACACCTTC | CASRPGQTTNYGYTF
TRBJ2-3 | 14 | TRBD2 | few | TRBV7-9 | TGTGCCAGCAGCCCCGGGAGGGGCACAGATACGCAGTATTTT | CASSPGRGTDTQYF
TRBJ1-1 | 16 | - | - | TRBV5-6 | TGTGCCAGCAGCCCAGGGTTAGGGGCGAAGAACACTGAAGCTTTCTTT | CASSPGLGAKNTEAFF
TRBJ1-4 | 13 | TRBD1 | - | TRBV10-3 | TGTGCCACTGGACAGGGAGTAGGTGAAAAACTGTTTTTT | CATGQGVGEKLFF
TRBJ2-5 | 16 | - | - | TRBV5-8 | TGTGCCAGCAGCTTGGGGGTCGACAGGAGCCAAGAGACCCAGTACTTC | CASSLGVDRSQETQYF
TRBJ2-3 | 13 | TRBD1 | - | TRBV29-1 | TGCAGCGTTGGGACAGGCAGTTTAGATACGCAGTATTTT | CSVGTGSLDTQYF
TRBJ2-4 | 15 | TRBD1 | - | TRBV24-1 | TGTGCCACCAGTGATACCGGGACAGGGACGAACATTCAGTACTTC | CATSDTGTGTNIQYF
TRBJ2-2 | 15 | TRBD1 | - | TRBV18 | TGTGCCAGCTCAAGGGACAGGGATGGACCCGGGGAGCTGTTTTTT | CASSRDRDGPGELFF
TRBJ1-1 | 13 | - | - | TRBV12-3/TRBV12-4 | TGTGCCAGCAGTTTCTTCGTCCAGGATGAAGCTTTCTTT | CASSFFVQDEAFF
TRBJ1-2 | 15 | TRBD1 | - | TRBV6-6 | TGTGCCAGCAGCACCACAGGGGGCGCGGGCTATGGCTACACCTTC | CASSTTGGAGYGYTF
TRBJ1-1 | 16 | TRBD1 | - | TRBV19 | TGTGCCACCTCGTATGGACAGGGTGTGATGTACACTGAAGCTTTCTTT | CATSYGQGVMYTEAFF
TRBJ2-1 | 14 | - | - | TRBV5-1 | TGCGCCAGCAGCTTGGCGACTAGTCCCAGTGAGCAGTTCTTC | CASSLATSPSEQFF
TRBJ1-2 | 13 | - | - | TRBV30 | TGTGCCTGGACTACGGACATCATCTATGGCTACACCTTC | CAWTTDIIYGYTF
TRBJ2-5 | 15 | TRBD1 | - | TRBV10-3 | TGTGCCATCAGTGAGGGGGACAGGAACCAAGAGACCCAGTACTTC | CAISEGDRNQETQYF
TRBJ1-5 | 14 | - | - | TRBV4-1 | TGCGCCAGCAGCCAAGTCTATAGCAATCAGCCCCAGCATTTT | CASSQVYSNQPQHF
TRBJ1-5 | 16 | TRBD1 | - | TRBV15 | TGTGCCACCAGCGGATTACAGGGGTTAAGCAATCAGCCCCAGCATTTT | CATSGLQGLSNQPQHF
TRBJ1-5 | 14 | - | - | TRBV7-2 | TGTGCCAGCAGCTTAGACAGAGCCGGTCAGCCCCAGCATTTT | CASSLDRAGQPQHF
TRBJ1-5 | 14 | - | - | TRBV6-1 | TGTGCCAGCAGTGAAAGTAGGGGGAATCAGCCCCAGCATTTT | CASSESRGNQPQHF
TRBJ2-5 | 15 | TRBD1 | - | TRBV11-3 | TGTGCCAGCAGCTTAGGGACAGGGGTCCAAGAGACCCAGTACTTC | CASSLGTGVQETQYF
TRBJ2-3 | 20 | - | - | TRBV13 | TGTGCCAGCAGCTTCCGACAAGGAGGGTTCACCTCCACTAGCACAGATACGCAGTATTTT | CASSFRQGGFTSTSTDTQYF
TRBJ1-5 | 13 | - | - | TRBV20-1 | TGCAGTGCTAGTACCAGTCCCGATCAGCCCCAGCATTTT | CSASTSPDQPQHF
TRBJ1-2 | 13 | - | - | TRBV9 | TGTGCCAGCAGCGCCCCGGGAGGGGTAGGCTACACCTTC | CASSAPGGVGYTF
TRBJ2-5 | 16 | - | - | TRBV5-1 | TGCGCCAGCAGCCTGAACGGGGTTCAGGCGGGAGAGACCCAGTACTTC | CASSLNGVQAGETQYF